The 9 T cell receptor beta chains given below trace back to one sample, sequenced in a study of blood T cell repertoires in COVID-19. Here immunoSEQ multiplex PCR was the method, and the copy in TCRdb shows in-frame clones only, minus some. Found here are hundreds of thousands of clones, over 70% of them singletons; the top ten hold approximately 8%. The sample consisted of peripheral blood. Receptors were obtained from a woman older than 75 with acute or convalescent COVID-19.

The CDR3 DNA reads TGTGCCAGCTCACCTCAGGGGTTGGAGGACAATGAGCAGTTCTTC. Translated: CASSPQGLEDNEQFF. The chain links TRBV18 to TRBJ2-1; TRBD1 is a possible D gene (6 bases). The CDR3 runs 15 residues. The V gene lost 3 bases and the J gene lost 5 bases, with 14 bases spanning the gap. The germline CDR1 and CDR2 sequences are KGHSH and LQKENI.

The chain joins TRBV19 to TRBJ1-2; 11 bases align to TRBD1. The junction had 12 bases not matched to a gene; V was cut back by 5 bases and J by 4 bases. This CDR3 has 17 residues. Germline values: CDR1 LNHDA, CDR2 SQIVND (reference sequence). The CDR3 DNA is TGTGCCAGTAGTGGACACCGGGACAGGGGGTCGGTCTATGGCTACACCTTC. Its protein product is CASSGHRDRGSVYGYTF.

This clone was seen more than once but under ten times. The chain combines TRBV5-1 with TRBJ1-6; D is undetermined. The V end was cut by 0 bases, the J end by 7 bases, with 14 bases between. This CDR3 contains 16 residues. Germline CDR1 SGHRS, CDR2 YFSETQ. Written as DNA, the CDR3 is TGCGCCAGCAGCTTGGACCCCAGTCCAGGCAATTCACCCCTCCACTTT. Translation gives CASSLDPSPGNSPLHF.

The rearrangement uses TRBV3-1 (or the pseudogene TRBV3-2) and TRBJ1-4, with 9 bases fitting TRBD1. V shed 4 bases and J 5 bases; nucleotides not matched to a gene: 8. Germline V gene lookup returns CDR1 LGHDT and CDR2 YNNKEL (reference sequence). The CDR3 is 16 residues long. The CDR3, as DNA: TGTGCCAGCAGCCCATGGACAGGGGAGAACAATGAAAAACTGTTTTTT. This codes for CASSPWTGENNEKLFF.

The chain couples TRBV29-1 to TRBJ2-7; a weak D match, TRBD1 (5 bases). With 0 bases removed from V and 5 bases from J, the gap between germline ends came to 8 bases. The V gene's germline CDR1 is SQVTM and CDR2 ANQGSEA. The CDR3 contains 12 residues. The CDR3 loop is CSVEEGVDEQYF. The CDR3 nucleotides read TGCAGCGTTGAAGAAGGGGTCGACGAGCAGTACTTC.

As DNA, the CDR3 is TGTGCCAGCAGTGAAAACAGGGGGTGGCAAGAGACCCAGTACTTC. Protein: CASSENRGWQETQYF. V gene TRBV6-1 combines with J gene TRBJ2-5; 8 bases are a match to TRBD1. The germline gives CDR1 MNHNS, CDR2 SASEGT. The CDR3 has 15 residues. V was clipped by 2 bases and J by 2 bases; unmatched bases: 4.

The rearrangement uses TRBV11-2 and TRBJ2-7; 12 positions match TRBD1. Germline assignment: CDR1 SGHAT and CDR2 FQNNGV. There are 16 residues in the CDR3. The J segment lost 5 bases and the V segment lost 6 bases, leaving 11 bases of the junction unmatched. The CDR3 DNA is TGTGCCAGCAGTGGACCGGGGACAGGGGGCAAAAACGAGCAGTACTTC. This encodes CASSGPGTGGKNEQYF.

This sequence joins TRBV11-2 and TRBJ2-7, with TRBD1 identical over 11 bases. This CDR3 spans 13 amino acids. CDR1 is SGHAT and CDR2 is FQNNGV in the germline V gene. The V and J ends lost 5 bases and 6 bases, in that order; junction bases with no gene match: 3. DNA for the CDR3: TGTGCCAGCAGCCAGGACAGGGGGCGCGAGCAGTACTTC. Protein: CASSQDRGREQYF.

The chain has TRBV28 and TRBJ1-3; the D gene is possibly TRBD1 (5 bases). The CDR3 is made up of 15 amino acids. CDR1 is MDHEN and CDR2 is SYDVKM in the germline V gene. Trimming shortened V by 6 bases and J by 0 bases, and 12 bases separated the two germline ends. This chain's CDR3 is CASRLGPSSGNTIYF. CDR3 DNA: TGTGCCAGCAGGTTGGGGCCTAGCTCTGGAAACACCATATATTTT.